These 17 T cell receptor beta chains share one sample of origin, sequenced in a study of cytomegalovirus exposure and HLA in healthy donors. A multiplex PCR was run with 60 Vbeta primers and 13 Jbeta primers. The assay was immunoSEQ multiplex PCR, and TCRdb's table has in-frame clones only and misses some. The sample consists of 150,000 to 160,000 clones, about 83% of them appearing once. The sequencing sample was made of PBMCs. The receptors stem from a woman between 40 and 50 years old in good health and CMV-seronegative.

This chain links TRBV6-1 with TRBJ2-1, with 7 bases that match TRBD2. This CDR3 spans 19 amino acids. V trimming: 3 bases; J trimming: 2 bases; junction bases outside the gene matches: 16. From germline, CDR1 is MNHNS and CDR2 SASEGT. CDR3 coding DNA: TGTGCCAGCAGTGAGGTCAGCGGGGCGCTGCTTGCGGCCTACAATGAGCAGTTCTTC. It translates to CASSEVSGALLAAYNEQFF.

J is TRBJ2-3 and V is TRBV12-5; weak D call: TRBD1 (5 bases). Trimming took 0 bases from V and 2 from J, leaving 12 bases between them. The CDR3 has 16 amino acids. The V gene's germline CDR1 is LGHNT and CDR2 FRNRAP. In nucleotides, the CDR3 is TGTGCTAGTGGTTTGGTGATAGGGGTCCTCACAGATACGCAGTATTTT. Its protein product is CASGLVIGVLTDTQYF.

The chain joins TRBV25-1 to TRBJ2-1, with 8 bases fitting TRBD1. The length of the CDR3 is 15 residues. V lost 6 bases, J lost 3 bases, and 7 bases stayed unmatched. Looked up from germline, CDR1 is MGHDK and CDR2 is SYGVNS. The CDR3 nucleotides read TGTGCCAGCAGCCCCCGGGACAGGCTCTACAATGAGCAGTTCTTC. It encodes CASSPRDRLYNEQFF.

In nucleotides, the CDR3 is TGTGCCAGCAGCCTTATCACAGATACGCAGTATTTT. Protein sequence: CASSLITDTQYF. The V call is TRBV11-2, the J call TRBJ2-3; no clear D. The length of the CDR3 is 12 residues. Trimming took off 5 bases at V and 2 bases at J, with 5 bases between the two ends. The V gene's germline CDR1 is SGHAT and CDR2 FQNNGV. Drawing the rest from reference TRBV11-2 and TRBJ2-3, the complete variable domain is EAGVAQSPRYKIIEKRQSVAFWCNPISGHATLYWYQQILGQGPKLLIQFQNNGVVDDSQLPKDRFSAERLKGVDSTLKIQPAKLEDSAVYLCASSLITDTQYFGPGTRLTVL.

This clone was picked up a small number of times. The V and J genes are TRBV11-2 and TRBJ2-7; 9 bases are a match to TRBD1. The CDR3 contains 17 residues. Germline V gene data show CDR1 as SGHAT and CDR2 as FQNNGV. The V segment lost 1 base and the J segment 5 bases; nucleotides outside the gene matches: 12. The DNA for the CDR3 is TGTGCCAGCAGCTTAGGTCCCGGGACAGGGACTTTCAACGAGCAGTACTTC. Protein sequence: CASSLGPGTGTFNEQYF.

The gene calls are TRBV5-4 and TRBJ2-2, with D tentatively TRBD2 (5 bases). Trimming removed 0 bases from V and 11 bases from J, with 17 bases in between. Germline V gene data show CDR1 as SGHNT and CDR2 as YYREEE (reference sequence). The CDR3 consists of 15 residues. The DNA for the CDR3 is TGTGCCAGCAGCTTGGGGTTGGGCTCCCCGGGAGAGCTGTTTTTT. It yields the protein CASSLGLGSPGELFF.

The chain recombines TRBV29-1 with TRBJ1-4; D perhaps matches TRBD1 (5 bases). The CDR3 has 11 residues. Germline loops: CDR1 SQVTM, CDR2 ANQGSEA. The germline V and J ends were trimmed by 6 bases and 7 bases, with 9 bases remaining between them. CDR3 in DNA: TGCAGCGTGGGGGGAGGTGAAAAACTGTTTTTT. Amino acids: CSVGGGEKLFF.

CDR3 residues: CASSLVGTSGEETQYF. For the CDR3, the DNA is TGCGCCAGCAGCTTGGTTGGGACTAGCGGGGAAGAGACCCAGTACTTC. The V and J genes are TRBV5-1 and TRBJ2-5, with TRBD2 matching over 13 bases. The CDR3 has 16 amino acids. V trimming: 0 bases; J trimming: 3 bases; junction bases outside the gene matches: 2. Germline loops: CDR1 SGHRS, CDR2 YFSETQ. The complete variable domain, with remaining parts taken from reference TRBV5-1 and TRBJ2-5, reads KAGVTQTPRYLIKTRGQQVTLSCSPISGHRSVSWYQQTPGQGLQFLFEYFSETQRNKGNFPGRFSGRQFSNSRSEMNVSTLELGDSALYLCASSLVGTSGEETQYFGPGTRLLVL.

This clone was seen just once. The chain has TRBV5-1 and TRBJ1-1, with 9 bases aligning to TRBD1. V was pared by 2 bases and J by 1 base, with 6 bases of the junction left unmatched. Germline assignment: CDR1 SGHRS and CDR2 YFSETQ. The length of the CDR3 is 16 residues. CDR3 nucleotide sequence: TGCGCCAGCAGCTTAATTCTGACAGGGGGGAACACTGAAGCTTTCTTT. It encodes CASSLILTGGNTEAFF.

The chain links TRBV5-1 to TRBJ1-1, with TRBD1 as a possible D gene (5 bases). V was cut by 4 bases and J by 0 bases, with 22 bases left in between. Germline V CDR1 and CDR2: SGHRS, YFSETQ. This CDR3 is built from 18 residues. Here the CDR3 DNA reads TGCGCCAGCAGCACTTTGCCCCCGGGGGAGGCTATGAACACTGAAGCTTTCTTT. This gives the protein CASSTLPPGEAMNTEAFF.

This chain joins TRBV5-1 and TRBJ1-2, with D possibly being TRBD1 (6 bases). The germline V and J ends were trimmed by 1 base and 4 bases, with 11 bases remaining between them. This CDR3 contains 14 residues. Germline CDR1 is SGHRS and CDR2 is YFSETQ. The CDR3 here is CASSLNRALYGYTF. The CDR3 nucleotides are TGCGCCAGCAGCTTGAACAGGGCGCTCTATGGCTACACCTTC.

This clone was detected once. The chain couples TRBV28 to TRBJ2-1, with D tentatively TRBD1 (6 bases). Trimming cost V 2 bases and J 3 bases, with 8 bases left between them. Germline V gene lookup returns CDR1 MDHEN and CDR2 SYDVKM. The CDR3 is 14 residues long. CDR3 region: CASSLGGLYNEQFF. CDR3 nucleotides: TGTGCCAGCAGTTTAGGGGGCCTCTACAATGAGCAGTTCTTC.

The V and J genes are TRBV2 and TRBJ2-1; 12 positions agree with TRBD2. The V segment lost 6 bases and the J segment 7 bases; nucleotides outside the gene matches: 10. The CDR3 sequence is 16 residues long. Per the germline V gene, CDR1 is SNHLY and CDR2 is FYNNEI. The CDR3 DNA sequence: TGTGCCAGCAGCCCCAGGACTAGCGGGAAAGGGAATGAGCAGTTCTTC. Its translation: CASSPRTSGKGNEQFF.

This chain connects TRBV5-1 to TRBJ1-1; 8 bases match TRBD1. The CDR3 runs 16 residues. Germline V gene lookup returns CDR1 SGHRS and CDR2 YFSETQ. The V segment lost 1 base and the J segment 0 bases; nucleotides outside the gene matches: 5. CDR3 sequence: CASSLRQGALNTEAFF. The CDR3 nucleotides read TGCGCCAGCAGCTTGCGCCAGGGGGCCTTGAACACTGAAGCTTTCTTT.

The J gene is TRBJ2-7, the V gene TRBV2; D possibly corresponds to TRBD1 (6 bases). Trimming left V 2 bases short and J 6 bases short, with 23 bases between. Looked up from germline, CDR1 is SNHLY and CDR2 is FYNNEI. The CDR3 length is 17 residues. The CDR3 coding sequence is TGTGCCAGCAGTGAAAAGTCCCTGGGGTTGGGGGCTAGCGAGCAGTACTTC. It specifies CASSEKSLGLGASEQYF.

The V call is TRBV27, the J call TRBJ2-4; TRBD1 aligns across 7 bases. Germline CDR1 reads MNHEY; CDR2 reads SMNVEV (reference sequence). V shed 5 bases and J 2 bases; nucleotides not matched to a gene: 9. The CDR3 has 16 amino acids. The CDR3 sequence is CASSPSTGSTKNIQYF. DNA for the CDR3: TGTGCCAGCAGTCCGTCGACAGGGAGCACCAAAAACATTCAGTACTTC.

CDR3 region: CASSLGGAGVGNEQFF. The CDR3 DNA reads as TGCGCCAGCAGCTTGGGAGGGGCGGGAGTTGGCAATGAGCAGTTCTTC. This chain joins TRBV5-1 and TRBJ2-1; 7 positions agree with TRBD2. The length of the CDR3 is 16 residues. The V gene's germline CDR1 is SGHRS and CDR2 YFSETQ. Germline trimming cut 0 bases from V and 6 bases from J; bases unmatched to any gene: 9.